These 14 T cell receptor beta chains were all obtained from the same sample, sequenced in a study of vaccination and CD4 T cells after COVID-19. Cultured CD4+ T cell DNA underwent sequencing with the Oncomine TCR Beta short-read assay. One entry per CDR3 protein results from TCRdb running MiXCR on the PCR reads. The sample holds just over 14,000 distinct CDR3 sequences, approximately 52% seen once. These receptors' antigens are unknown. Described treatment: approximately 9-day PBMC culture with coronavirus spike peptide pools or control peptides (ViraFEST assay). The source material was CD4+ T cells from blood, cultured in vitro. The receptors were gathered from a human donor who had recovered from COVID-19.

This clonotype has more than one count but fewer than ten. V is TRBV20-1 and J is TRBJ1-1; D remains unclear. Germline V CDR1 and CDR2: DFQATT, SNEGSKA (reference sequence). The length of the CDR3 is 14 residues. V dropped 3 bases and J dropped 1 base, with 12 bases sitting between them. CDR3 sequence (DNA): TGCAGTGCTAGGGAGTTTGGCCAGAACACTGAAGCTTTCTTT. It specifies CSAREFGQNTEAFF.

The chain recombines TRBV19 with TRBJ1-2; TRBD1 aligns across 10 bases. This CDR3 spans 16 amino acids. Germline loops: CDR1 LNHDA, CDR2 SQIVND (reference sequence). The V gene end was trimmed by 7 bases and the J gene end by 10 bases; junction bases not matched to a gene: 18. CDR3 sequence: CASKRGQTVTGGDYTF. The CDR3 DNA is TGTGCCAGTAAACGGGGACAGACCGTGACAGGGGGCGACTACACCTTC.

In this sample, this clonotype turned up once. The CDR3 protein is CATSDYRRQVNEQFF. In DNA form, the CDR3 reads TGTGCCACCAGTGATTACAGGCGACAGGTTAATGAGCAGTTCTTC. This chain links TRBV24-1 with TRBJ2-1; tentative D call: TRBD1 (6 bases). Trimming left V 2 bases short and J 7 bases short, with 14 bases between. The CDR3 is made up of 15 amino acids. Germline values: CDR1 KGHDR, CDR2 SFDVKD.

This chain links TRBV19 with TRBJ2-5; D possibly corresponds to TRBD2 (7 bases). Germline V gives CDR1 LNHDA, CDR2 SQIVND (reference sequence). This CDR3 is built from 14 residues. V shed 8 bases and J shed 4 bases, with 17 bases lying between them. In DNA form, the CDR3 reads TGTGCCAGTTCGGGGGGCCAAGCTGGAGAGACCCAGTACTTC. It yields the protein CASSGGQAGETQYF.

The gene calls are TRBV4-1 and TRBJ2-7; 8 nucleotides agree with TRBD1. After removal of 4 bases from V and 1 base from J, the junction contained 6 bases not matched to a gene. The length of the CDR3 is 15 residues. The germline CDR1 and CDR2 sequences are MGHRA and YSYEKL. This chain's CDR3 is CASSPGQGWSYEQYF. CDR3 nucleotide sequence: TGCGCCAGCAGCCCAGGACAGGGATGGTCCTACGAGCAGTACTTC.

The DNA for the CDR3 is TGTGCCACCAGCAGAGGCGGCGGGCAGCGCTCTGGAAACACCATATATTTT. Translated: CATSRGGGQRSGNTIYF. The chain uses TRBV15 and TRBJ1-3, with D uncertain. From germline, CDR1 is LNHNV and CDR2 YYDKDF (reference sequence). The CDR3 is 17 residues long. V was pared by 1 base and J by 0 bases, with 13 bases between.

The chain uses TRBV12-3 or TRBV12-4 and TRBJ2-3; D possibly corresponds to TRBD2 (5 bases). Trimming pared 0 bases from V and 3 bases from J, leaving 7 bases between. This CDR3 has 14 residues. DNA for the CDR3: TGTGCCAGCAGTTTAGCGGGAGTGACAGATACGCAGTATTTT. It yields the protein CASSLAGVTDTQYF.

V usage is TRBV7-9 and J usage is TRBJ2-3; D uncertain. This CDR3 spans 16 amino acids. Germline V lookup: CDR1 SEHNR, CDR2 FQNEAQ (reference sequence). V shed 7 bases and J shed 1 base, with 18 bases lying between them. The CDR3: CASTPEVYSRTDTQYF. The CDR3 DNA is TGTGCCAGCACCCCTGAAGTATACTCACGCACAGATACGCAGTATTTT. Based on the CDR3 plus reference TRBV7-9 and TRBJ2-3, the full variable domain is DTGVSQNPRHKITKRGQNVTFRCDPISEHNRLYWYRQTLGQGPEFLTYFQNEAQLEKSRLLSDRFSAERPKGSFSTLEIQRTEQGDSAMYLCASTPEVYSRTDTQYFGPGTRLTVL.

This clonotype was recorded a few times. This CDR3 is CASSRTSGYTGELFF. DNA for the CDR3: TGTGCCAGTAGTCGTACTAGCGGATACACCGGGGAGCTGTTTTTT. The chain uses TRBV19 and TRBJ2-2, with 8 bases identical to TRBD2. V was pared by 5 bases and J by 3 bases, with 5 bases of the junction left unmatched. The CDR3 length is 15 residues. Germline CDR1 and CDR2: LNHDA and SQIVND (reference sequence). The full variable domain, rest sourced from reference TRBV19 and TRBJ2-2, is DGGITQSPKYLFRKEGQNVTLSCEQNLNHDAMYWYRQDPGQGLRLIYYSQIVNDFQKGDIAEGYSVSREKKESFPLTVTSAQKNPTAFYLCASSRTSGYTGELFFGEGSRLTVL.

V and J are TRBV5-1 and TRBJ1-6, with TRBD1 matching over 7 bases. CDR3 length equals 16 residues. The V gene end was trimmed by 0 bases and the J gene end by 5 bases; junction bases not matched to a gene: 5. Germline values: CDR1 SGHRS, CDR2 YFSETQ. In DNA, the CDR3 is TGCGCCAGCAGCTTGGGGGGACAGACTAATAATTCACCCCTCCACTTT. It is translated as CASSLGGQTNNSPLHF. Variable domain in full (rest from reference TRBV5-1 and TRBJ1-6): KAGVTQTPRYLIKTRGQQVTLSCSPISGHRSVSWYQQTPGQGLQFLFEYFSETQRNKGNFPGRFSGRQFSNSRSEMNVSTLELGDSALYLCASSLGGQTNNSPLHFGNGTRLTVT.

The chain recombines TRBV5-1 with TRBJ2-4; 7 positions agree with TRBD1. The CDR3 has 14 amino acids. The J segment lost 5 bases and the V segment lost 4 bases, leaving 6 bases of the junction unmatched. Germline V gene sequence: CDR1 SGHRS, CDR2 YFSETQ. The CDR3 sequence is CASSPTGYQNIQYF. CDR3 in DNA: TGCGCCAGCAGCCCGACAGGGTATCAAAACATTCAGTACTTC.

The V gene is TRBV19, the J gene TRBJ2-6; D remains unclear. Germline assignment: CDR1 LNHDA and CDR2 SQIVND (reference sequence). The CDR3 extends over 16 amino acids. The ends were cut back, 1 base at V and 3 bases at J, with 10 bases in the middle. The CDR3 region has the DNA TGTGCCAGTAGTATAGGGGCAGCAAGTGGGGCCAACGTCCTGACTTTC. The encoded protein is CASSIGAASGANVLTF.

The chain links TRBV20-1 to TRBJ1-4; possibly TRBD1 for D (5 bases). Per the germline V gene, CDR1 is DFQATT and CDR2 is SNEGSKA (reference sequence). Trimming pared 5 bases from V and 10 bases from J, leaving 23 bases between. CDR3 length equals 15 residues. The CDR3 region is CSAAHVRDSRGKLFF. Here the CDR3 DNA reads TGCAGTGCTGCCCATGTCCGTGACAGTCGGGGAAAACTGTTTTTT.

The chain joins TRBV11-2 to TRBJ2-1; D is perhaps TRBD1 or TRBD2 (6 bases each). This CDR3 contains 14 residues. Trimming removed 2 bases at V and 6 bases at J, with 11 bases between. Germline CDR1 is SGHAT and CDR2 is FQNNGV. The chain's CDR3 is CASSLLGGGNEQFF. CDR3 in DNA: TGTGCCAGCAGCTTACTCGGAGGGGGCAATGAGCAGTTCTTC.